This paragraph covers one T cell receptor (beta chain) sequence. This clone was seen only once. What antigen it recognizes has not been identified. Base-call qualities are not available, and no considerably larger clone is one nucleotide away. CDR3 length: 16 amino acids, cysteine to phenylalanine. The DNA shown is the 48-base CDR3, in frame from base 1. Here V drops 4 bases and J drops 1 base, and the junction holds 7 bases not matched to any gene. Sequences MDHEN (CDR1) and SYDVKM (CDR2) are obtained from the germline V gene. Library preparation used the immunoSEQ multiplex PCR assay. TCRdb obtained this table from immuneACCESS and retained in-frame rearrangements with V and J assigned. These tables miss some clones; where compared with another copy, unresolved V genes account for less than half of the shortfall, and the remainder is unexplained. The table for this sample lists about 50,000 clones; 95% to 96% of them were counted only once. The top ten clonotypes cover 0.35% to 0.5% of the sample.

The data stem from a study of technical replicates of blood from a few donors (TCRdb year 2017). The V and J genes are TRBV28 and TRBJ2-3, and 8 junctional nucleotides match TRBD1. The clonotype was recovered from a human donor in good health. The specimen was T cells isolated from PBMCs. Here is the DNA: TGTGCCAGCAGTTCTGAGCAGGGGGCGCGCACAGATACGCAGTATTTT. It is translated as CASSSEQGARTDTQYF.